Shown below are 20 T cell receptor beta chains from a single sample sequenced in a study of T cell responses to AZD1222 COVID-19 vaccine. Here immunoSEQ multiplex PCR was the method, and the copy in TCRdb shows in-frame clones only, minus some. The table has roughly 130,000 clones, around 90% seen once. The sample in question was peripheral blood, obtained 28 days after the second dose of the MenACWY control vaccine. The receptors stem from an adult who received the MenACWY meningococcal vaccine as a control.

V usage is TRBV28 and J usage is TRBJ2-1, with 8 bases lining up with TRBD2. Germline loops: CDR1 MDHEN, CDR2 SYDVKM. The length of the CDR3 is 16 residues. V dropped 6 bases and J dropped 2; count of bases not matched to a gene: 9. This chain's CDR3 is CASSRLSGRAYNEQFF. CDR3 nucleotide sequence: TGTGCCAGCAGCCGCCTAAGCGGGAGAGCCTACAATGAGCAGTTCTTC.

This chain uses TRBV3-1 (or the pseudogene TRBV3-2) with TRBJ1-5; D is undetermined. The ends were cut back, 4 bases at V and 3 bases at J, with 16 bases in the middle. The CDR3 sequence is 16 residues long. The germline V gene encodes CDR1 LGHDT and CDR2 YNNKEL (reference sequence). CDR3 in amino acids: CASSPSGQVLNQPQHF. The CDR3 bases are TGTGCCAGCAGCCCGTCGGGCCAGGTCCTCAATCAGCCCCAGCATTTT.

V gene TRBV19 combines with J gene TRBJ2-7; 8 bases map to TRBD2. Germline-derived CDR1 and CDR2 are LNHDA and SQIVND (reference sequence). Trimming at V came to 4 bases and at J to 7 bases, leaving 9 bases not matched to a gene. The CDR3 extends over 14 amino acids. CDR3 DNA sequence: TGTGCCAGTAGTACCGGACTAGCTGCCTGGGAGCAGTACTTC. Translated: CASSTGLAAWEQYF.

The chain combines TRBV5-1 with TRBJ2-7; maybe TRBD1 (6 bases). Germline V gives CDR1 SGHRS, CDR2 YFSETQ. V was trimmed by 2 bases and J by 5 bases, leaving 17 bases between them. This CDR3 region has 15 residues. The CDR3 DNA reads TGCGCCAGCAGCTTTTACTCCGCAGGGGCAGACGAGCAGTACTTC. Its protein product is CASSFYSAGADEQYF.

In its sample, this clone was seen once. The chain has TRBV19 and TRBJ2-2, with D perhaps assigned TRBD1 or TRBD2 (5 bases each). This CDR3 spans 15 amino acids. The germline CDR1 and CDR2 sequences are LNHDA and SQIVND (reference sequence). Trimming removed 7 bases at V and 0 bases at J, with 12 bases between. In DNA, the CDR3 is TGTGCCAGTAAGCCGGGACCCGCGAACACCGGGGAGCTGTTTTTT. It is translated as CASKPGPANTGELFF.

This chain joins TRBV28 and TRBJ2-2; no clear D gene. Germline V gene lookup returns CDR1 MDHEN and CDR2 SYDVKM. The CDR3 is made up of 15 amino acids. The V end lost 2 bases, the J end lost 1 base, and 8 bases lay between the germline ends. The CDR3 bases are TGTGCCAGCAGTTTAGCGACACGGAACACCGGGGAGCTGTTTTTT. The encoded protein is CASSLATRNTGELFF.

This chain uses TRBV27 with TRBJ2-7; D not resolved. This CDR3 region has 14 residues. Trimming stripped 6 bases from V and 0 bases from J, with 12 bases between. Germline V lookup: CDR1 MNHEY, CDR2 SMNVEV (reference sequence). Here the CDR3 DNA reads TGTGCCAGCAGACCTCTCAGGCACTCCTACGAGCAGTACTTC. It is translated as CASRPLRHSYEQYF.

The chain joins TRBV19 to TRBJ2-7, with D perhaps TRBD2 (7 bases). Trimming removed 6 bases from V and 2 bases from J, with 14 bases in between. This CDR3 has 14 residues. Germline V CDR1 and CDR2: LNHDA, SQIVND (reference sequence). The DNA of the CDR3 is TGTGCCAGTAGCCCGGGGGGCCTTCCCTACGAGCAGTACTTC. Translating gives CASSPGGLPYEQYF.

The chain carries TRBV5-6 and TRBJ2-1; D possibly corresponds to TRBD1 (5 bases). Trimming took off 4 bases at V and 3 bases at J, with 14 bases between the two ends. This CDR3 has 15 residues. Per the germline V gene, CDR1 is SGHDT and CDR2 is YYEEEE. CDR3 bases: TGTGCCAGCAGCAGGGGCTCCAACCTCTACAATGAGCAGTTCTTC. Protein product: CASSRGSNLYNEQFF.

The chain employs TRBV19 and TRBJ1-5; D is possibly TRBD1 (5 bases). The CDR3 length is 15 residues. V lost 3 bases and J lost 1, with 10 bases in between. Germline V gene data show CDR1 as LNHDA and CDR2 as SQIVND (reference sequence). CDR3 sequence: CASSIRQGSNQPQHF. Here the CDR3 DNA reads TGTGCCAGTAGTATTAGGCAGGGAAGCAATCAGCCCCAGCATTTT.

This sequence joins TRBV12-2 and TRBJ2-1; the DNA was not compared with TRBD2, the D call given in the table. TRBV12-2 is shown as a pseudogene. The CDR3 is 20 residues long. The DNA for the CDR3 is TGTGCAAGTCGCTTAGTTGAGCGGGGGGAGCCTAGGATCTCCTACAATGAGCAGTTCTTC. Its protein product is CASRLVERGEPRISYNEQFF.

The chain joins TRBV11-2 to TRBJ2-3; D call uncertain. The CDR3 runs 13 residues. The V and J ends lost 6 bases and 6 bases respectively, with 13 bases between them. CDR1 and CDR2 from the germline V gene are SGHAT and FQNNGV. The CDR3 coding sequence is TGTGCCAGCAGAGTTCCGGGTGGGGATACGCAGTATTTT. This gives the protein CASRVPGGDTQYF.

This clone was counted between two and nine times. The chain employs TRBV10-3 and TRBJ1-2; D perhaps matches TRBD1 (5 bases). The CDR3 consists of 13 residues. The germline V and J ends were trimmed by 0 bases and 7 bases, with 9 bases remaining between them. The germline V gene encodes CDR1 ENHRY and CDR2 SYGVKD. CDR3 protein: CAISESGGAGYTF. CDR3 in DNA: TGTGCCATCAGTGAGTCGGGAGGGGCTGGCTACACCTTC.

V is TRBV6-5 and J is TRBJ1-2, with 9 bases lining up with TRBD1. Germline lookup yields CDR1 MNHEY and CDR2 SVGAGI. This CDR3 spans 13 amino acids. Trimming cost V 6 bases and J 6 bases; bases outside gene matches: 5. CDR3: CASRTNRGHGYTF. The CDR3 DNA follows: TGTGCCAGCAGAACGAACAGGGGGCATGGCTACACCTTC.

Here the CDR3 DNA reads TGTGCCAGCGGCCCGGGACGGTGGACTGAAGCTTTCTTT. Translating it yields CASGPGRWTEAFF. J is TRBJ1-1 and V is TRBV12-3 or TRBV12-4; perhaps TRBD1 as D (5 bases). V was clipped by 8 bases and J by 5 bases, with 15 bases between them. The CDR3 length is 13 residues.

This chain uses TRBV5-1 with TRBJ2-7; 13 nucleotides match TRBD2. Germline CDR1 reads SGHRS; CDR2 reads YFSETQ. The CDR3 runs to 15 residues. J was trimmed by 1 base and V by 4 bases; bases with no gene match: 2. CDR3: CASSPLAGGSYEQYF. The CDR3, as DNA: TGCGCCAGCAGCCCACTAGCGGGGGGGTCCTACGAGCAGTACTTC.

The genes are TRBV3-1 (or the pseudogene TRBV3-2) and TRBJ2-3, with D possibly called TRBD1 or TRBD2 (6 bases each). The germline CDR1 and CDR2 sequences are LGHDT and YNNKEL (reference sequence). The CDR3 is 15 amino acids. Trimming removed 5 bases at V and 4 bases at J, with 16 bases between. CDR3 region: CASSSRRGAADTQYF. CDR3 sequence (DNA): TGTGCCAGCAGCTCCCGGAGGGGGGCGGCAGATACGCAGTATTTT.

The chain carries TRBV23-1 and TRBJ1-1; D gene ambiguous. TRBV23-1 is an ORF, with its function uncertain. The CDR3 runs to 16 residues. V dropped 2 bases and J dropped 4 bases, with 17 bases sitting between them. In DNA, the CDR3 is TGCGCCAGCAGTCAAATCGGCCCCGCGGAGGGCACTGAAGCTTTCTTT. The encoded protein is CASSQIGPAEGTEAFF.

The chain has TRBV19 and TRBJ1-2, with TRBD1 matching 8 bases. After removal of 6 bases from V and 6 bases from J, the junction contained 24 bases not matched to a gene. Germline CDR1 and CDR2: LNHDA and SQIVND (reference sequence). The CDR3 is 19 amino acids. This CDR3 reads CASSPYGARTGSVSDGYTF. DNA of the CDR3: TGTGCCAGTAGCCCCTACGGAGCAAGGACAGGGTCGGTGTCGGATGGCTACACCTTC.

The CDR3 is CASSQDPGQGEDGYTF. The CDR3 DNA follows: TGTGCCAGCAGCCAAGATCCGGGACAGGGTGAGGATGGCTACACCTTC. The rearrangement uses TRBV3-1 (or the pseudogene TRBV3-2) and TRBJ1-2, with 9 positions matching TRBD1. J gave up 6 bases and V 0 bases, and 8 bases lay outside the gene matches. Germline CDR1 is LGHDT and CDR2 is YNNKEL (reference sequence). The CDR3 runs 16 residues.